The rows below give T cell receptor beta chains drawn from one sample of a study of regulatory T cells in long-lasting Graves disease. MiXCR was run by TCRdb on the multiplex PCR reads, yielding one entry per CDR3 protein. This table holds roughly 380,000 distinct CDR3 sequences, 15% found once. The sample was peripheral blood mononuclear cells (PBMCs), taken at new diagnosis, from a patient treated with antithyroid drugs. The origin of the receptors is a female donor with Graves disease. The CDR3 runs from the conserved cysteine through the conserved F or W. D genes are given only for firm matches. The listing skips clone size in some rows; elsewhere it reads once, few, many or a size class.

d_call clone_size j_call v_call cdr3_nt cdr3_aa
TRBD2 many TRBJ2-7 TRBV12-3/TRBV12-4 TGTGCCAGCAGCACTCATAGCGGGGGTTACTCCTACGAGCAGTACTTC CASSTHSGGYSYEQYF
- many TRBJ2-3 TRBV7-3 TGTGCCAGCAGCAAGGGGGTTACAGATACGCAGTATTTT CASSKGVTDTQYF
- - TRBJ2-2 TRBV24-1 TGTGCCACCAGTGATCCGGCGGGGCGGGACGGGAACACCGGGGAGCTGTTTTTT CATSDPAGRDGNTGELFF
- few TRBJ2-1 TRBV28 TGTGCCAGCAGTTTCGGACTCTCCAATGAGCAGTTCTTC CASSFGLSNEQFF
- - TRBJ2-5 TRBV14 TGTGCCAGCAGCCAAGATCTAGCAGGGGCAGAGACCCAGTACTTC CASSQDLAGAETQYF
TRBD1 few TRBJ2-3 TRBV6-1 TGTGCCAGCAGTCACATAGTCAAGGGGGCGCATGATACGCAGTATTTT CASSHIVKGAHDTQYF
TRBD1 medium-sized TRBJ2-3 TRBV7-3 TGTGCCAGCAGCTCGGGACAGGGGGAGAATACGCAGTATTTT CASSSGQGENTQYF
- - TRBJ2-1 TRBV6-1 TGTGCCAGCAGAGATCAGGGTGTCTCCTACAATGAGCAGTTCTTC CASRDQGVSYNEQFF
- - TRBJ1-2 TRBV10-1 TGCGCCAGCAGTGAAGCGGGCACTAGCTATGGCTACACCTTC CASSEAGTSYGYTF
TRBD2 many TRBJ2-5 TRBV20-1 TGCAGTGCTAGGACTAGCGGGGGGGCCGCAGAGACCCAGTACTTC CSARTSGGAAETQYF
TRBD1 many TRBJ2-7 TRBV28 TGTGCCAGCAGAGGGACAGGGGGCTTCTACGAGCAGTACTTC CASRGTGGFYEQYF
TRBD2 many TRBJ2-1 TRBV5-1 TGCGCCAGCAGCTTGGCTCGGGCTAGCGGGGGGGCGGCTCCTCCGGATGAGCAGTTCTTC CASSLARASGGAAPPDEQFF
- few TRBJ2-1 TRBV5-1 TGCGCCAGCAGCTTGACAGGACTAAACAATGAGCAGTTCTTC CASSLTGLNNEQFF
TRBD1 many TRBJ1-4 TRBV12-3/TRBV12-4 TGTGCCAGCAGTTCCGGGACAGGGTGGGGAAAACTGTTTTTT CASSSGTGWGKLFF
- many TRBJ2-5 TRBV30 TGTGCCTGGAGTGACGCAGGGAGGGGGAAAGAGACCCAGTACTTC CAWSDAGRGKETQYF
- many TRBJ1-2 TRBV7-9 TGTGCCAGCAGCTTACGCGGGACATCAGAGCAAATTGGCTATGGCTACACCTTC CASSLRGTSEQIGYGYTF
- many TRBJ1-2 TRBV5-5 TGTGCCAGCAGCCTGGGACTAGACAGTTATGGCTACACCTTC CASSLGLDSYGYTF
TRBD1 many TRBJ1-1 TRBV18 TGTGCCAGCTCACCGAACCAGGGGGACACTGAAGCTTTCTTT CASSPNQGDTEAFF
- - TRBJ1-6 TRBV6-1 TGTGCCACCGTCGAAGTTACTCGGTCACCCCTCCACTTT CATVEVTRSPLHF
- - TRBJ2-3 TRBV5-1 TGCGCCAGCAGCTTAGCCCTTTTCGGGGGGCGAAGCACAGATACGCAGTATTTT CASSLALFGGRSTDTQYF
TRBD2 - TRBJ2-5 TRBV7-9 TGTGCCAGCAGCTTACTTAGGCTAGCGGGAGCAGTCCAAGAGACCCAGTACTTC CASSLLRLAGAVQETQYF
- many TRBJ2-5 TRBV3-1 TGTGCCAGCAGCCAAGTTACGCTTTGGGGGATCCAAGAGACCCAGTACTTC CASSQVTLWGIQETQYF
TRBD1 - TRBJ1-5 TRBV3-1 TGTGCCAGCAGCCAAGGATCCTTGGGCAGGGGGAGAGGCAATCAGCCCCAGCATTTT CASSQGSLGRGRGNQPQHF
TRBD1 many TRBJ2-7 TRBV10-3 TGTGCCATCAGTGAGGGGGACAGGTCTTCCTACGAGCAGTACTTC CAISEGDRSSYEQYF
- many TRBJ1-1 TRBV9 TGTGCCAGCAGCACCCAAACGGGGGGCACTGAAGCTTTCTTT CASSTQTGGTEAFF
TRBD2 many TRBJ2-3 TRBV12-5 TGTGCTAGTGGCCAACCGGGACTAGCGGAGGATACGCAGTATTTT CASGQPGLAEDTQYF
- many TRBJ2-5 TRBV6-5 TGTGCCAGCAGCTACAGGCCAGAGACCCAGTACTTC CASSYRPETQYF
- few TRBJ2-1 TRBV7-3 TGTGCCAGCAGCTTAATCCCAGGCAGATACAATGAGCAGTTCTTC CASSLIPGRYNEQFF
TRBD1 many TRBJ2-5 TRBV3-1 TGTGCCAGCAGGGACAGGGGGTTGCGTGAGACCCAGTACTTC CASRDRGLRETQYF
- many TRBJ2-1 TRBV6-1 TGTGCCAGCAGCTCCTCCGAGGAGAGGGAGCAGTTCTTC CASSSSEEREQFF
TRBD1 many TRBJ1-4 TRBV12-3/TRBV12-4 TGTGCCAGCAGACCCGGGACAGCTAATGAAAAACTGTTTTTT CASRPGTANEKLFF